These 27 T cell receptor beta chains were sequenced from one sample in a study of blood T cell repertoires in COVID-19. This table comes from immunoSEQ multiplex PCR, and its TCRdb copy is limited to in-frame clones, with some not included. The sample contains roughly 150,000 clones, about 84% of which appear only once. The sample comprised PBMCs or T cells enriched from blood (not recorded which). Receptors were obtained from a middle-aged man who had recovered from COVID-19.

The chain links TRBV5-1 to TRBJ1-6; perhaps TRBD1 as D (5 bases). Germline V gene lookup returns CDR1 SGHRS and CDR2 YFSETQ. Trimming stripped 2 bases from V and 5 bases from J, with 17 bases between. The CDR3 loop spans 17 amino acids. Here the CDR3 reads CASSLGDQGPHNSPLHF. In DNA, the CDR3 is TGCGCCAGCAGCTTAGGGGATCAGGGTCCCCATAATTCACCCCTCCACTTT.

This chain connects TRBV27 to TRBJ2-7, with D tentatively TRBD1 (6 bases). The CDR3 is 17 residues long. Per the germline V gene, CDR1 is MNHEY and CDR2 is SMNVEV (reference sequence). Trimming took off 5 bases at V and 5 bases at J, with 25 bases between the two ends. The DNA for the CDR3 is TGTGCCAGCAGTAGGAACGGGCCGACAGGTTACCGGGACGAGCAGTACGTC. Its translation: CASSRNGPTGYRDEQYV.

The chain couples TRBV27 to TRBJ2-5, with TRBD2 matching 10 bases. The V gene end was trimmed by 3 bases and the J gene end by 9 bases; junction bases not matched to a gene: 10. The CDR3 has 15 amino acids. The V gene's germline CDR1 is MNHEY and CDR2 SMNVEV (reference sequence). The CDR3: CASSFTSGESSAQYF. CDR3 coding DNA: TGTGCCAGCAGTTTTACTAGCGGGGAGAGTTCGGCCCAGTACTTC.

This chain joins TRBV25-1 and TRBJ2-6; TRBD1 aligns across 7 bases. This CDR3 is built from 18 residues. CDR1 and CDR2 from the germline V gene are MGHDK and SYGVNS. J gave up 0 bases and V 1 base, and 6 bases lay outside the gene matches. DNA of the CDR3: TGTGCCAGCAGTGAATCTCTGGGACAGCACTCTGGGGCCAACGTCCTGACTTTC. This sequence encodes CASSESLGQHSGANVLTF.

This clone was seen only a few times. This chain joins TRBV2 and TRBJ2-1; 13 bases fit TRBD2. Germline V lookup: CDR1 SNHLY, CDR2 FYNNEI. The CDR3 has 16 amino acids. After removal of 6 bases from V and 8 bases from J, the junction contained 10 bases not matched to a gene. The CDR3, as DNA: TGTGCCAGCAGCTCCACTAGCGGGGGGGCCTGGGATGAGCAGTTCTTC. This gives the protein CASSSTSGGAWDEQFF.

CDR3 protein: CASSQVPTQGNTEAFF. CDR3 nucleotides: TGTGCCAGCAGCCAAGTGCCCACACAGGGGAACACTGAAGCTTTCTTT. The chain uses TRBV4-2 and TRBJ1-1; D may be TRBD1 (6 bases). The CDR3 has 16 amino acids. Trimming left V 1 base short and J 1 base short, with 13 bases between. Germline CDR1 is LGHNA and CDR2 is YNFKEQ.

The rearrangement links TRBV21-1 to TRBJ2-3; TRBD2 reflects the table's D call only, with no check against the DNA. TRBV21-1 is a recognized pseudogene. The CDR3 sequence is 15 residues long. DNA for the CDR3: TGTGCCAGCAGCGGCGGCGGGGCCAACACAGATACGCAGTATTTT. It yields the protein CASSGGGANTDTQYF.

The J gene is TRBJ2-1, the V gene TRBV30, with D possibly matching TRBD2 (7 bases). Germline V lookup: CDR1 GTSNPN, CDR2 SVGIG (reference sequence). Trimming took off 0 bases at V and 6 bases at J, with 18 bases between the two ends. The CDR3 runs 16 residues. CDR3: CAWSVATGGSGNEQFF. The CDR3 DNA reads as TGTGCCTGGAGTGTAGCAACGGGGGGCTCGGGCAATGAGCAGTTCTTC.

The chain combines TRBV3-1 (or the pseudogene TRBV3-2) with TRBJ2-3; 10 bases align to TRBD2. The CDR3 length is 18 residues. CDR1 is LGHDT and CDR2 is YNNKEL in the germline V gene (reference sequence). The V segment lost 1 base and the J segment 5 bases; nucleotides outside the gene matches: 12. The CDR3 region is CASSQVSSGGALIDTQYF. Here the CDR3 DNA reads TGTGCCAGCAGCCAAGTTTCAAGCGGGGGGGCCCTTATAGATACGCAGTATTTT.

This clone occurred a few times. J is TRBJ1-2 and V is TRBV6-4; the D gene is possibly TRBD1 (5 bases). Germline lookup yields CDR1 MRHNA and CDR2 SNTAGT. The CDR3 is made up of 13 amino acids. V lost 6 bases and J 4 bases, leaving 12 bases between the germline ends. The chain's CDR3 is CASRADGGYGYTF. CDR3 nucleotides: TGTGCCAGCAGAGCCGACGGGGGCTATGGCTACACCTTC.

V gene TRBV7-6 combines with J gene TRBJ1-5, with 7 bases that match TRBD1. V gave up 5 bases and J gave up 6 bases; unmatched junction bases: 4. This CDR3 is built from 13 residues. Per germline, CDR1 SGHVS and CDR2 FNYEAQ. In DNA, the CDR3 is TGTGCCAGCAGCCCGGGGACAGCTCAGCCCCAGCATTTT. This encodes CASSPGTAQPQHF.

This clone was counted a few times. DNA of the CDR3: TGTGCCAGCAGTGAAACGACTGGGAATTCACCCCTCCACTTT. Amino acid sequence: CASSETTGNSPLHF. J is TRBJ1-6 and V is TRBV2; no clear D. The CDR3 length is 14 residues. Between the trimmed V and J ends, which lost 2 bases and 7 bases, there was a span of 9 bases. CDR1 SNHLY and CDR2 FYNNEI come from the germline V gene. Full variable domain (missing parts from reference TRBV2 and TRBJ1-6): EPEVTQTPSHQVTQMGQEVILRCVPISNHLYFYWYRQILGQKVEFLVSFYNNEISEKSEIFDDQFSVERPDGSNFTLKIRSTKLEDSAMYFCASSETTGNSPLHFGNGTRLTVT.

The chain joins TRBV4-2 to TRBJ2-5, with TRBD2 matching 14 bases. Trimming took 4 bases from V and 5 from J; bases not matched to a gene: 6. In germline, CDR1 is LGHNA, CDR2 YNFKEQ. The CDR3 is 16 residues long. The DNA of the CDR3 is TGTGCCAGCAGCCGTGGACTAGCGGGGGGCCAGGAGACCCAGTACTTC. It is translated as CASSRGLAGGQETQYF.

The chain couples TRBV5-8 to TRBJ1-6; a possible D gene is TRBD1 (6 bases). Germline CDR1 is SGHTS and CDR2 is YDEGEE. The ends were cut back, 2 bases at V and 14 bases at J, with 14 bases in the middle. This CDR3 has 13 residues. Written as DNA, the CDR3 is TGTGCCAGCAGCTTCGCCGGGACAACTTCCCTCCACTTT. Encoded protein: CASSFAGTTSLHF.

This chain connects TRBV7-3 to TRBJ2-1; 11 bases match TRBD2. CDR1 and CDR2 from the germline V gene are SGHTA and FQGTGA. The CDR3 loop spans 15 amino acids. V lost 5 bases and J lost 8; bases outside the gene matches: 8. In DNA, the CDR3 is TGTGCCAGCAGCCCAACTAGCGGGGGAGGATATGAGCAGTTCTTC. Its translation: CASSPTSGGGYEQFF.

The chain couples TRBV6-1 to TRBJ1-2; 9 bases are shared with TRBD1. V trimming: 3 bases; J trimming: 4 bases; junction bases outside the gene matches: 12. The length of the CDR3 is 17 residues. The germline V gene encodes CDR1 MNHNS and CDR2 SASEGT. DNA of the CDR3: TGTGCCAGCAGTGACCCTAGGACAGGGGAAGGTGGCTATGGCTACACCTTC. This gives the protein CASSDPRTGEGGYGYTF.

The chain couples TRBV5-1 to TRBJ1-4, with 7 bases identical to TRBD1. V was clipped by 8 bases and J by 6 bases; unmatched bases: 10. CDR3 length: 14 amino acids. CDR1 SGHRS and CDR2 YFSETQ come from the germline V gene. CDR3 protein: CASSPGTVHEKLFF. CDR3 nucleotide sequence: TGCGCCAGTAGTCCCGGGACAGTTCATGAAAAACTGTTTTTT.

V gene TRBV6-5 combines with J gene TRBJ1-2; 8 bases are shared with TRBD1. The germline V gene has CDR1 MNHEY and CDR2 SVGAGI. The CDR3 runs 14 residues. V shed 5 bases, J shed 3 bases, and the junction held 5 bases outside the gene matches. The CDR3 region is CASSTGGVDYGYTF. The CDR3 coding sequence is TGTGCCAGCAGTACAGGGGGAGTGGACTATGGCTACACCTTC.

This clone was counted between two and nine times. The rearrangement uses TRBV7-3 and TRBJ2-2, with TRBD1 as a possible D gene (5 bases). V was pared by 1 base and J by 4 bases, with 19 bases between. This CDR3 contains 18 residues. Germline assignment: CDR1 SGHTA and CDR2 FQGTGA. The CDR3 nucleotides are TGTGCCAGCAGCTTAAGCTCGGCCAGGGCCTCGGGCACCGGGGAGCTGTTTTTT. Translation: CASSLSSARASGTGELFF.

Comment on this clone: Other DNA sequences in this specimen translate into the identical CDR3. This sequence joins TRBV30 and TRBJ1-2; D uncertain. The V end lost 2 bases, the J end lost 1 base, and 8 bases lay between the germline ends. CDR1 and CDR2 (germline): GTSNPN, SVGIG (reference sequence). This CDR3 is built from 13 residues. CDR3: CAWSPTGNYGYTF. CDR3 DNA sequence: TGTGCCTGGAGTCCCACGGGTAACTATGGCTACACCTTC.

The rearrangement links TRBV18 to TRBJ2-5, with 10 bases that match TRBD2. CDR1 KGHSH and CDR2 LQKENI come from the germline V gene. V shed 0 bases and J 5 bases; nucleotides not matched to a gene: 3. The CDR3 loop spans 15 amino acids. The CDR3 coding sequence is TGTGCCAGCTCACCACCGGCTAGCGGGGGTGAGACCCAGTACTTC. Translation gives CASSPPASGGETQYF.

Here the CDR3 DNA reads TGTGCCAGCAGTTCGGGGAGCCCTAGCAATCAGCCCCAGCATTTT. This codes for CASSSGSPSNQPQHF. V gene TRBV6-2 or TRBV6-3 combines with J gene TRBJ1-5; D not resolved. This CDR3 contains 15 residues. Germline V CDR1 and CDR2: MNHEY, SVGEGT. Trimming left V 4 bases short and J 0 bases short, with 10 bases between.

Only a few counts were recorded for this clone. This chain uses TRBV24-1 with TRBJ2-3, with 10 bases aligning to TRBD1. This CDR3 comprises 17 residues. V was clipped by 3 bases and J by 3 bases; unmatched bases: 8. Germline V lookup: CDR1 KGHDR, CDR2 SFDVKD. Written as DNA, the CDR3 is TGTGCCACCAGTGATCCCTCGGGACAGGGGAAAACAGATACGCAGTATTTT. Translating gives CATSDPSGQGKTDTQYF.

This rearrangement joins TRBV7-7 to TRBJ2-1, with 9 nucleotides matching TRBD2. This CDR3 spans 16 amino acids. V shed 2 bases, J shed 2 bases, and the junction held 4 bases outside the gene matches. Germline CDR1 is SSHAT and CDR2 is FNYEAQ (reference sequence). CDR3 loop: CASSLRLADTYNEQFF. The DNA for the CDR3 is TGTGCCAGCAGCTTACGACTAGCGGATACCTACAATGAGCAGTTCTTC.

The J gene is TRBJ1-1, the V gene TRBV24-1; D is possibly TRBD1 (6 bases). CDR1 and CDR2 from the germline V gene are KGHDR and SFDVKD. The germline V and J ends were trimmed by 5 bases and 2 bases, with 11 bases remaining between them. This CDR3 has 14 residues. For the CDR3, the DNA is TGTGCCACCAGTGTAACGGACAGTAACACTGAAGCTTTCTTT. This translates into CATSVTDSNTEAFF.

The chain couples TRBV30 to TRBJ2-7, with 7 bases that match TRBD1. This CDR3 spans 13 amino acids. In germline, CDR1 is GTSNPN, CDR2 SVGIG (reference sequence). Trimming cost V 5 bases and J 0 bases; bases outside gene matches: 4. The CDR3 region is CAWDRVTSYEQYF. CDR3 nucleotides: TGTGCCTGGGACAGGGTTACCTCCTACGAGCAGTACTTC.

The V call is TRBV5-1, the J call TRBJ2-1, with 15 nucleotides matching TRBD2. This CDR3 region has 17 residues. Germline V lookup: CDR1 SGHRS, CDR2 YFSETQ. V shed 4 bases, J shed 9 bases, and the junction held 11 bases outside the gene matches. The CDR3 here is CASSPGLAGGHGGEQFF. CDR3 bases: TGCGCCAGCAGCCCGGGACTAGCGGGGGGCCACGGTGGTGAGCAGTTCTTC.